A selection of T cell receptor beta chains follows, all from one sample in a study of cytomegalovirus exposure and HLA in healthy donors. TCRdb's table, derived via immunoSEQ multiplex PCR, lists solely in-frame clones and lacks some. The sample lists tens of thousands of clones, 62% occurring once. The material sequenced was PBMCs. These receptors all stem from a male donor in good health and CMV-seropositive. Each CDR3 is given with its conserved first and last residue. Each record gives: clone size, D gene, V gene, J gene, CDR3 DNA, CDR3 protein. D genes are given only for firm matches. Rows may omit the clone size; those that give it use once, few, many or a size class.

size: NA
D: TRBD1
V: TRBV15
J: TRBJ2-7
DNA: TGTGCCACCAGCACCTACGGACAGGGAAGGAACGAGCAGTACTTC
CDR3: CATSTYGQGRNEQYF

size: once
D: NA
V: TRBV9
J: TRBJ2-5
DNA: TGTGCCAGCAGCGTAGGGGCCCCTATGGAAACCCAGTACTTC
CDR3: CASSVGAPMETQYF

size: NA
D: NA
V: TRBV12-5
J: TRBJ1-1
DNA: TGTGCTAGTGCCCCGGGGGGGAACACTGAAGCTTTCTTT
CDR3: CASAPGGNTEAFF

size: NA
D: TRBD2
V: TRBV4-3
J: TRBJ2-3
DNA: TGCGCCAGCAGCCAAGATCGAGGCGGGAGAGATACGCAGTATTTT
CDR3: CASSQDRGGRDTQYF

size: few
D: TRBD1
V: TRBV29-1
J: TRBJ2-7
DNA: TGCAGCGTTGCGACCTACAGGGGTGGGACGGGTGAGCAGTACTTC
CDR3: CSVATYRGGTGEQYF

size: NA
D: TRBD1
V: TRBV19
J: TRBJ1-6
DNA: TGTGCCAGTAGTTCCGGGACAGACAATTCACCCCTCCACTTT
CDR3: CASSSGTDNSPLHF

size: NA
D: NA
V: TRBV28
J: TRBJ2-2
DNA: TGTGCCAGCAGTTTCCGGGTCGGGAGCACCGGGGAGCTGTTTTTT
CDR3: CASSFRVGSTGELFF

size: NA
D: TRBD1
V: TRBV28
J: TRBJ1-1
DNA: TGTGCCAGCAGCCCAGGGGGAAGGGGCACTGAAGCTTTCTTT
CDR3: CASSPGGRGTEAFF

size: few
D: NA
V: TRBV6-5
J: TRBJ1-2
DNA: TGTGCCAGCAGTTCCCAGGGCCTCGGCTACACCTTC
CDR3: CASSSQGLGYTF

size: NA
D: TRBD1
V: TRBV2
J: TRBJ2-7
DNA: TGTGCCAGCAGGGAAACGAGACAGGGCGCTTCCTTCTACGAGCAGTACTTC
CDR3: CASRETRQGASFYEQYF

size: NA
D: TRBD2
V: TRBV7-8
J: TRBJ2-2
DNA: TGTGCCAGCAGTCCGTTAGCGGGAGGGCCGAGCACCGGGGAGCTGTTTTTT
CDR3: CASSPLAGGPSTGELFF

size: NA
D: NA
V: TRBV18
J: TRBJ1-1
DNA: TGTGCCAGCTCACCACCGAGTTCTCAGAACACTGAAGCTTTCTTT
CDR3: CASSPPSSQNTEAFF

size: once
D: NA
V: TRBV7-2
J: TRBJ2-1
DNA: TGTGCCAGCAGCTGGGGGGGCGGGTCGGATGAGCAGTTCTTC
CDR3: CASSWGGGSDEQFF

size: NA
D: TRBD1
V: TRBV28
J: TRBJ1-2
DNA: TGTGCCAGCAGTTTTCGCCTTCGGGGGACAGGGGCGAGCGGCTACACCTTC
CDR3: CASSFRLRGTGASGYTF

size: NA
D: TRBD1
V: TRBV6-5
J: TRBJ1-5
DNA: TGTGCCAGCAGTTACGGGACAGGTCGTAATCAGCCCCAGCATTTT
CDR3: CASSYGTGRNQPQHF

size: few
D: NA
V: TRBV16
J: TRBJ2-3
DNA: TGTGCCAGCAGCCAACTCGAAGGTGGGACAACCACAGATACGCAGTATTTT
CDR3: CASSQLEGGTTTDTQYF

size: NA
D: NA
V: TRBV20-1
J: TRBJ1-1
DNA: TGCAGTGCTGCGGGGAACACTGAAGCTTTCTTT
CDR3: CSAAGNTEAFF

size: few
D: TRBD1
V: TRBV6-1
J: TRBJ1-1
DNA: TGTGCCAGCAGTGTGACAGGGGGATACACTGAAGCTTTCTTT
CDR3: CASSVTGGYTEAFF

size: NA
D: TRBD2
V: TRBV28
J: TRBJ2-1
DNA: TGTGCCAGCAGACCACGACTAGCCTCTTACTCGAGGAATGAGCAGTTCTTC
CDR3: CASRPRLASYSRNEQFF

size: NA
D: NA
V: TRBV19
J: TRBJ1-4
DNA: TGTGCCAGTAGTCTACGACAGGAAATTAATGAAAAACTGTTTTTT
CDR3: CASSLRQEINEKLFF

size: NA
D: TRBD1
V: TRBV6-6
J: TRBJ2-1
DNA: TGTGCCAGCAGTTACGAGGGGGCAAGCTCCTACAATGAGCAGTTCTTC
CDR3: CASSYEGASSYNEQFF

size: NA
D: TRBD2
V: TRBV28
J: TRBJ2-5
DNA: TGTGCCAGCAGTTTATCAACTAGCGGGAAAGAGACCCAGTACTTC
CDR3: CASSLSTSGKETQYF

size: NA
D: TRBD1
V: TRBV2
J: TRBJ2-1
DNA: TGTGCCAGCAGTCTAGACAGGGGCTCCTACAATGAGCAGTTCTTC
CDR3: CASSLDRGSYNEQFF

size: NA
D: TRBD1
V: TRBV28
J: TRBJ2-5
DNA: TGTGCCAGCGGGACAGGGCAAGAGACCCAGTACTTC
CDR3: CASGTGQETQYF

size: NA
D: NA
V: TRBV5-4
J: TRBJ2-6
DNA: TGTGCCAGCAGCTTGTGGGGCAGGGGTGGTCTGGGGGCCAACGTCCTGACTTTC
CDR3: CASSLWGRGGLGANVLTF

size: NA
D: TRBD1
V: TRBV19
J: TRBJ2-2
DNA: TGTGCCAGTAGTATTGGACAGGGTACTAACACCGGGGAGCTGTTTTTT
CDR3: CASSIGQGTNTGELFF

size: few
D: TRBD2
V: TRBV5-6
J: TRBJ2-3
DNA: TGTGCCAGCAGCTTGGGGAATCTAGCGGGCCTCACAGATACGCAGTATTTT
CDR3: CASSLGNLAGLTDTQYF

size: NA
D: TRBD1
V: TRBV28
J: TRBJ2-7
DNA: TGTGCCAGCACAGGGGGGACAGGCCGCATTTACGAGCAGTACTTC
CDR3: CASTGGTGRIYEQYF